Listed here are 26 T cell receptor beta chains from one sample, sequenced in a study of blood T cell repertoires in COVID-19 (dated by TCRdb to about 2020). Libraries came from the immunoSEQ multiplex PCR assay. Held by TCRdb, this immuneACCESS table contains in-frame sequences only and omits some clones. Under half of the omission traces to an unresolved V gene where checked; the cause of the rest is unknown. This sample has fewer than 300,000 clones in its table, and approximately 84% of those were observed once. The ten largest account for around 14% of the sample. The sample was peripheral blood. These receptors were collected from a person aged 65-85 years with COVID-19, enrolled during active disease.

V usage is TRBV9 and J usage is TRBJ2-1; TRBD2 aligns across 11 bases. The germline CDR1 and CDR2 sequences are SGDLS and YYNGEE. The V gene end was trimmed by 4 bases and the J gene end by 11 bases; junction bases not matched to a gene: 8. This CDR3 contains 14 residues. The CDR3 nucleotides read TGTGCCAGCAGCCCCCAGACTAGCGGGATGCAGCAGTTCTTC. It codes for CASSPQTSGMQQFF.

This chain links TRBV5-6 with TRBJ2-7, with TRBD1 as a possible D gene (5 bases). The V gene lost 4 bases and the J gene lost 2 bases, with 19 bases spanning the gap. This CDR3 is built from 16 residues. From germline, CDR1 is SGHDT and CDR2 YYEEEE. Here the CDR3 DNA reads TGTGCCAGCAGCCCACTCGGGTGGGGCAAAACCTACGAGCAGTACTTC. Its protein is CASSPLGWGKTYEQYF.

This clone has more than one count but fewer than ten. The chain couples TRBV10-2 to TRBJ2-7; 10 bases agree with TRBD2. V lost 2 bases, J lost 3 bases, and 7 bases stayed unmatched. Germline-derived CDR1 and CDR2 are WSHSY and SAAADI. The CDR3 is 16 amino acids. The CDR3 sequence is CASSETPSGSLYEQYF. CDR3 nucleotides: TGCGCCAGCAGTGAGACACCTAGCGGGAGTCTCTACGAGCAGTACTTC.

The CDR3: CASSIDRIGGEAFF. The CDR3 nucleotides read TGTGCCAGTAGTATAGATCGAATCGGGGGGGAAGCTTTCTTT. The chain joins TRBV19 to TRBJ1-1, with D maybe TRBD1 (5 bases). V lost 0 bases and J 8 bases, leaving 13 bases between the germline ends. CDR3 length: 14 residues. Per germline, CDR1 LNHDA and CDR2 SQIVND (reference sequence).

CDR3 coding DNA: TGTGCCAGCAGCTTAGTACAGGGGGCATTTGGCTACACCTTC. Amino acids: CASSLVQGAFGYTF. V gene TRBV11-2 combines with J gene TRBJ1-2; 9 bases are a match to TRBD1. Germline V gene sequence: CDR1 SGHAT, CDR2 FQNNGV. The CDR3 runs 14 residues. Trimming at V came to 1 base and at J to 7 bases, leaving 4 bases not matched to a gene.

The rearrangement links TRBV30 to TRBJ2-7; TRBD1 matches at 7 bases. Germline V gives CDR1 GTSNPN, CDR2 SVGIG (reference sequence). This CDR3 is built from 13 residues. J gave up 2 bases and V 5 bases, and 6 bases lay outside the gene matches. The CDR3 DNA reads as TGTGCCTGGGATACAGGGGTCCCCTACGAGCAGTACTTC. Its protein product is CAWDTGVPYEQYF.

This clone was found once. V and J are TRBV6-6 and TRBJ2-3; no firm D call. This CDR3 is 15 amino acids long. From germline, CDR1 is MNHNY and CDR2 SVGAGI (reference sequence). V lost 7 bases, J lost 3 bases, and 17 bases lay in between. CDR3 loop: CASTLSQLRTDTQYF. DNA of the CDR3: TGTGCCAGCACGTTATCGCAACTGAGAACAGATACGCAGTATTTT.

The chain carries TRBV3-1 (or the pseudogene TRBV3-2) and TRBJ2-3; 11 positions agree with TRBD2. The length of the CDR3 is 16 residues. Germline lookup yields CDR1 LGHDT and CDR2 YNNKEL (reference sequence). V shed 4 bases, J shed 4 bases, and the junction held 7 bases outside the gene matches. The CDR3 DNA reads as TGTGCCAGCAGCCCGAGCCATAGCGGGAGGGCAGATACGCAGTATTTT. It specifies CASSPSHSGRADTQYF.

The V and J genes are TRBV29-1 and TRBJ2-5; TRBD2 matches 9 bases. The CDR3 spans 16 residues. Germline CDR1 and CDR2: SQVTM and ANQGSEA. V shed 0 bases and J 5 bases; nucleotides not matched to a gene: 10. The CDR3 loop is CSVEDPWRGGLETQYF. The CDR3 DNA is TGCAGCGTTGAAGATCCGTGGCGGGGGGGCCTTGAGACCCAGTACTTC.

The V gene is TRBV7-2, the J gene TRBJ2-7, with D possibly matching TRBD1 (5 bases). The V end was cut by 2 bases, the J end by 0 bases, with 11 bases between. Germline V CDR1 and CDR2: SGHTA, FQGNSA. The CDR3 runs 15 residues. Written as DNA, the CDR3 is TGTGCCAGCAGCTTATCGGACACTGGCTCCTACGAGCAGTACTTC. Translated, it gives CASSLSDTGSYEQYF.

This rearrangement joins TRBV28 to TRBJ1-4; no clear D gene. The CDR3 is 15 amino acids. Trimming cost V 6 bases and J 8 bases, with 19 bases left between them. The germline V gene has CDR1 MDHEN and CDR2 SYDVKM. The CDR3 bases are TGTGCCAGCAGCCCAGTGATCCGATCGGGGGAAAAACTGTTTTTT. This encodes CASSPVIRSGEKLFF.

CDR3 in amino acids: CASEATDTQYF. DNA of the CDR3: TGTGCCAGCGAAGCTACAGATACGCAGTATTTT. V usage is TRBV21-1 and J usage is TRBJ2-3; no check of the table's D call, TRBD2, against the DNA was made. TRBV21-1 has pseudogene status. There are 11 residues in the CDR3.

This chain connects TRBV12-3 or TRBV12-4 to TRBJ1-2; TRBD1 agrees at 8 bases. The CDR3 is 13 residues long. The V gene end was trimmed by 6 bases and the J gene end by 5 bases; junction bases not matched to a gene: 5. CDR3 protein: CASSNTGGYGYTF. The CDR3 region has the DNA TGTGCCAGCAGCAATACAGGGGGTTATGGCTACACCTTC.

The table lists this clone with a count of one. The chain links TRBV4-1 to TRBJ1-4; D is perhaps TRBD1 (5 bases). Germline V gene data show CDR1 as MGHRA and CDR2 as YSYEKL. With 2 bases removed from V and 6 bases from J, the gap between germline ends came to 16 bases. This CDR3 has 16 amino acids. CDR3 DNA sequence: TGCGCCAGCAGCCAAAGTATGGGGCATATAGATGAAAAACTGTTTTTT. Its protein is CASSQSMGHIDEKLFF.

The V and J genes are TRBV7-3 and TRBJ1-3; TRBD1 aligns across 7 bases. CDR1 is SGHTA and CDR2 is FQGTGA in the germline V gene. Trimming at V came to 5 bases and at J to 3 bases, leaving 4 bases not matched to a gene. This CDR3 spans 14 amino acids. The CDR3 loop is CASSPQGDGNTIYF. CDR3 coding DNA: TGTGCCAGCAGCCCCCAGGGGGATGGAAACACCATATATTTT. Drawing the rest from reference TRBV7-3 and TRBJ1-3, the complete variable domain is GAGVSQTPSNKVTEKGKYVELRCDPISGHTALYWYRQSLGQGPEFLIYFQGTGAADDSGLPNDRFFAVRPEGSVSTLKIQRTERGDSAVYLCASSPQGDGNTIYFGEGSWLTVV.

The chain couples TRBV27 to TRBJ2-7, with D perhaps matching TRBD2 (6 bases). The V and J ends lost 5 bases and 2 bases respectively, with 10 bases between them. The CDR3 totals 13 residues. Germline V gene data show CDR1 as MNHEY and CDR2 as SMNVEV (reference sequence). CDR3 bases: TGTGCCAGCAGTACCCGGAGGGCCTACGAGCAGTACTTC. Translation gives CASSTRRAYEQYF.

The table lists this clone with a count of one. The CDR3 coding sequence is TGTGCCAGCTCACCAATAGACAAAGAGACCCAGTACTTC. The encoded protein is CASSPIDKETQYF. The chain is built from TRBV18 and TRBJ2-5; no firm D call. Per the germline V gene, CDR1 is KGHSH and CDR2 is LQKENI. This CDR3 is built from 13 residues. Trimming removed 2 bases from V and 3 bases from J, with 7 bases in between.

This clone was seen just once. V and J are TRBV4-3 and TRBJ2-5; 7 nucleotides align to TRBD1. Trimming removed 3 bases from V and 4 bases from J; junction bases left unmatched: 8. The germline V gene encodes CDR1 LGHNA and CDR2 YSLEER. This CDR3 contains 15 residues. CDR3 sequence: CASSQSDNRGETQYF. CDR3 coding DNA: TGCGCCAGCAGCCAGTCCGATAACAGGGGAGAGACCCAGTACTTC.

Ten or more counts support this clone. CDR3 amino acids: CASTPSPGLAEQFF. CDR3 nucleotides: TGCGCCAGCACCCCGTCTCCGGGCCTAGCTGAGCAGTTCTTC. The chain uses TRBV4-1 and TRBJ2-1; D is possibly TRBD2 (5 bases). From germline, CDR1 is MGHRA and CDR2 YSYEKL. V lost 7 bases and J 9 bases, leaving 19 bases between the germline ends. The CDR3 loop spans 14 amino acids.

The CDR3 here is CASSLLDRPGDTEAFF. The CDR3, as DNA: TGTGCCAGCAGCTTATTAGACAGACCTGGGGACACTGAAGCTTTCTTT. The chain joins TRBV7-9 to TRBJ1-1; perhaps TRBD1 as D (5 bases). CDR1 SEHNR and CDR2 FQNEAQ come from the germline V gene (reference sequence). The germline V and J ends were trimmed by 2 bases and 3 bases, with 16 bases remaining between them. This CDR3 has 16 amino acids.

The V call is TRBV24-1, the J call TRBJ2-6; D is perhaps TRBD2 (7 bases). The CDR3 runs to 16 residues. Trimming stripped 3 bases from V and 2 bases from J, with 10 bases between. Germline V lookup: CDR1 KGHDR, CDR2 SFDVKD. Here the CDR3 reads CATSDVGGPGANVLTF. CDR3 bases: TGTGCCACCAGTGATGTGGGGGGGCCTGGGGCCAACGTCCTGACTTTC.

V usage is TRBV5-1 and J usage is TRBJ1-4; D gene uncertain. Trimming pared 0 bases from V and 2 bases from J, leaving 5 bases between. The germline gives CDR1 SGHRS, CDR2 YFSETQ. There are 14 residues in the CDR3. The CDR3 sequence is CASSLGGTNEKLFF. Written as DNA, the CDR3 is TGCGCCAGCAGCTTGGGAGGTACTAATGAAAAACTGTTTTTT.

A word on this clone: One end of the junction varies from germline; a read error may be responsible. The chain uses TRBV7-9 and TRBJ1-4; 9 positions agree with TRBD1. Germline V CDR1 and CDR2: SEHNR, FQNEAQ (reference sequence). This CDR3 has 14 amino acids. CDR3 nucleotides: TGTGCCAGCAGCTGGGGACAGGGCCCAGAAAAACTGCTTTTT. It yields the protein CASSWGQGPEKLLF.

The CDR3 spells CASSAASGRLYEQYF. DNA of the CDR3: TGTGCCAGCAGCGCAGCTAGCGGGAGGTTATACGAGCAGTACTTC. This chain links TRBV6-2 or TRBV6-3 with TRBJ2-7; TRBD2 aligns across 11 bases. The V gene end was trimmed by 6 bases and the J gene end by 4 bases; junction bases not matched to a gene: 8. The length of the CDR3 is 15 residues. Germline V gives CDR1 MNHEY, CDR2 SVGEGT.

The V gene is TRBV29-1, the J gene TRBJ1-4, with no clear D. Germline CDR1 is SQVTM and CDR2 is ANQGSEA. The V end was cut by 4 bases, the J end by 7 bases, with 7 bases between. The CDR3 is 11 residues long. CDR3 sequence: CSVARGEKLFF. The CDR3 DNA reads as TGCAGCGTTGCGCGGGGTGAAAAACTGTTTTTT.

The gene calls are TRBV5-6 and TRBJ2-3; 10 nucleotides align to TRBD2. The CDR3 consists of 15 residues. In germline, CDR1 is SGHDT, CDR2 YYEEEE. Germline trimming cut 4 bases from V and 1 base from J; bases unmatched to any gene: 3. CDR3 region: CASSIGTSGTDTQYF. The CDR3 DNA reads as TGTGCCAGCAGCATAGGGACTAGCGGCACAGATACGCAGTATTTT.